This entry describes one T cell receptor beta chain. What it binds is unknown. Primers: 60 Vbeta forward and 13 Jbeta reverse. Some clones are missing from TCRdb's copy, which holds only in-frame ones; the method was immunoSEQ multiplex PCR. This table has about 110,000 clones, more than 70% appearing once. This sample stems from a study of cytomegalovirus exposure and HLA in healthy donors. Turning to the study itself: Early released data comprised around 79 million unique TCRs from HLA-typed donors.

Study results and limitations: Associated with cytomegalovirus, according to the listing, were around 160 TCR beta chains. When analyzed later, a missense DCLRE1C variant was found to be linked to TCR beta V- and J-gene trimming.

CDR3 size: 14 residues. The germline CDR1 and CDR2 sequences are MNHNY and SVGAGI (reference sequence). Unmatched junction bases numbered 7, after V lost 5 bases and J lost 4 bases. Sequenced: PBMCs. The genes are TRBV6-6 and TRBJ1-1, with 7 bases identical to TRBD1. The source is a middle-aged man in good health and CMV-seronegative. The CDR3: CASSDPTGVTEAFF. CDR3 in DNA: TGTGCCAGCAGTGACCCAACAGGGGTCACTGAAGCTTTCTTT.